This T cell receptor beta chain was retrieved from a study of control samples from healthy donors and cancer patients. Profiling relied on immunoSEQ multiplex PCR, and the TCRdb table lists in-frame clones only, not all of them. The sample lists 140,000 or so clones, around 90% seen once, with over 4.5% in the top ten. Between the trimmed V and J ends, which lost 5 bases and 1 base, there was a span of 11 bases. Germline V gives CDR1 PRHDT, CDR2 FYEKMQ (reference sequence). The length of the CDR3 is 14 residues. This sequence was found in a man under 40 in good health. The genes are TRBV13 and TRBJ1-1; perhaps TRBD1 as D (6 bases). Sequences were obtained from blood. The chain's CDR3 is CASSEYRENTEAFF. CDR3 bases: TGTGCCAGCAGCGAATACAGGGAGAACACTGAAGCTTTCTTT.